This is a list of T cell receptor beta chains from one sample in a study of cytomegalovirus exposure and HLA in healthy donors. The protocol was immunoSEQ multiplex PCR, while the TCRdb copy is restricted to in-frame clones and leaves out a portion. This table holds about 98,000 clones, 80% to 85% found once. Sequencing was done on a sample of PBMCs. These receptors all come from a man aged 40-49 years in good health and CMV-seronegative. Each CDR3 is given with its conserved first and last residue. The order of the fields is CDR3 protein, CDR3 DNA, clone size, J gene, V gene, D gene. The D gene is left open where the match is weak. Size is omitted from some rows. Given values are once, few, many or a class for expanded clones.

CDR3aa: CASRFPRRVEFSGANVLTF
CDR3nt: TGTGCCAGCAGGTTCCCCCGGAGGGTGGAATTCTCTGGGGCCAACGTCCTGACTTTC
abundance: -
j_gene: TRBJ2-6
v_gene: TRBV7-2
d_gene: -

CDR3aa: CAGKSDIINSPLHF
CDR3nt: TGTGCCGGAAAATCGGACATAATTAATTCACCCCTCCACTTT
abundance: -
j_gene: TRBJ1-6
v_gene: TRBV2
d_gene: -

CDR3aa: CASSQGQGATDTQYF
CDR3nt: TGCGCCAGCAGCCAGGGACAGGGAGCCACAGATACGCAGTATTTT
abundance: few
j_gene: TRBJ2-3
v_gene: TRBV4-3
d_gene: TRBD1

CDR3aa: CASSRTGRQETQYF
CDR3nt: TGTGCCAGCAGTCGGACAGGGCGACAAGAGACCCAGTACTTC
abundance: -
j_gene: TRBJ2-5
v_gene: TRBV6-1
d_gene: TRBD1

CDR3aa: CASSPGTGKDTQYF
CDR3nt: TGCGCCAGCAGCCCGGGGACAGGGAAAGATACGCAGTATTTT
abundance: -
j_gene: TRBJ2-3
v_gene: TRBV5-1
d_gene: TRBD1

CDR3aa: CASSVDGTLNTGELFF
CDR3nt: TGTGCCAGCAGCGTAGATGGGACACTGAACACCGGGGAGCTGTTTTTT
abundance: -
j_gene: TRBJ2-2
v_gene: TRBV9
d_gene: -

CDR3aa: CASRVRDRGQNYGYTF
CDR3nt: TGTGCCAGCAGAGTTCGGGACAGGGGGCAGAACTATGGCTACACCTTC
abundance: -
j_gene: TRBJ1-2
v_gene: TRBV5-4
d_gene: TRBD1

CDR3aa: CAWSVSFIGGSETQYF
CDR3nt: TGTGCCTGGAGTGTGTCTTTCATTGGAGGGTCAGAGACCCAGTACTTC
abundance: once
j_gene: TRBJ2-5
v_gene: TRBV30
d_gene: -

CDR3aa: CASSEFTTANYGYTF
CDR3nt: TGTGCCAGCAGTGAATTCACCACAGCTAACTATGGCTACACCTTC
abundance: once
j_gene: TRBJ1-2
v_gene: TRBV6-1
d_gene: -

CDR3aa: CASSLVNTDTQYF
CDR3nt: TGTGCCAGCAGCTTAGTCAACACAGATACGCAGTATTTT
abundance: -
j_gene: TRBJ2-3
v_gene: TRBV11-2
d_gene: -

CDR3aa: CASRRGAEETQYF
CDR3nt: TGTGCCAGCAGGCGGGGGGCCGAAGAGACCCAGTACTTC
abundance: -
j_gene: TRBJ2-5
v_gene: TRBV28
d_gene: TRBD2

CDR3aa: CASSPWDRGYEQYF
CDR3nt: TGTGCCAGCAGCCCCTGGGACAGGGGGTACGAGCAGTACTTC
abundance: -
j_gene: TRBJ2-7
v_gene: TRBV9
d_gene: TRBD1

CDR3aa: CASRRDSLNEQFF
CDR3nt: TGTGCCAGCAGGAGGGACTCCCTCAATGAGCAGTTCTTC
abundance: -
j_gene: TRBJ2-1
v_gene: TRBV6-1
d_gene: -

CDR3aa: CAWRSGVSYNSPLHF
CDR3nt: TGTGCCTGGAGGAGCGGGGTCTCCTATAATTCACCCCTCCACTTT
abundance: -
j_gene: TRBJ1-6
v_gene: TRBV30
d_gene: -

CDR3aa: CAINPGQTLSGANVLTF
CDR3nt: TGTGCCATCAACCCGGGACAGACTCTCTCTGGGGCCAACGTCCTGACTTTC
abundance: -
j_gene: TRBJ2-6
v_gene: TRBV10-3
d_gene: TRBD1

CDR3aa: CASSSRTGGYTDTQYF
CDR3nt: TGTGCCAGCAGCTCCAGGACAGGGGGCTACACAGATACGCAGTATTTT
abundance: -
j_gene: TRBJ2-3
v_gene: TRBV7-9
d_gene: TRBD1

CDR3aa: CASGLLDITTNEKLFF
CDR3nt: TGTGCTAGTGGTTTGTTGGACATTACAACTAATGAAAAACTGTTTTTT
abundance: few
j_gene: TRBJ1-4
v_gene: TRBV12-5
d_gene: -

CDR3aa: CASSSGTKSYHNEQFF
CDR3nt: TGCGCCAGCAGCTCCGGGACAAAATCCTACCACAATGAGCAGTTCTTC
abundance: once
j_gene: TRBJ2-1
v_gene: TRBV5-1
d_gene: -

CDR3aa: CASSGGAGANVLTF
CDR3nt: TGTGCCAGCAGTGGGGGCGCTGGGGCCAACGTCCTGACTTTC
abundance: few
j_gene: TRBJ2-6
v_gene: TRBV6-1
d_gene: -

CDR3aa: CASSHPPNEQYF
CDR3nt: TGTGCCAGCAGCCACCCTCCTAACGAGCAGTACTTC
abundance: -
j_gene: TRBJ2-7
v_gene: TRBV14
d_gene: -

CDR3aa: CSVLTGSVGYTF
CDR3nt: TGCAGCGTGCTGACAGGGTCCGTGGGCTACACCTTC
abundance: -
j_gene: TRBJ1-2
v_gene: TRBV29-1
d_gene: TRBD1

CDR3aa: CASSGLAGAYGYTF
CDR3nt: TGTGCCAGCAGCGGGCTTGCAGGGGCCTATGGCTACACCTTC
abundance: -
j_gene: TRBJ1-2
v_gene: TRBV9
d_gene: -

CDR3aa: CASSQDRQSYEQYF
CDR3nt: TGTGCCAGCAGCCAAGACCGACAGTCCTACGAGCAGTACTTC
abundance: -
j_gene: TRBJ2-7
v_gene: TRBV4-2
d_gene: -

CDR3aa: CAWSAGTGANVLTF
CDR3nt: TGTGCCTGGAGTGCAGGGACTGGGGCCAACGTCCTGACTTTC
abundance: -
j_gene: TRBJ2-6
v_gene: TRBV30
d_gene: -

CDR3aa: CSVESGLAQYF
CDR3nt: TGCAGCGTTGAATCTGGACTAGCGCAGTATTTT
abundance: once
j_gene: TRBJ2-3
v_gene: TRBV29-1
d_gene: TRBD2

CDR3aa: CASRTGTNQPQHF
CDR3nt: TGTGCCAGCAGAACAGGGACAAATCAGCCCCAGCATTTT
abundance: -
j_gene: TRBJ1-5
v_gene: TRBV27
d_gene: -

CDR3aa: CASSYDSYEQYF
CDR3nt: TGCGCCAGCAGCTACGACAGCTACGAGCAGTACTTC
abundance: -
j_gene: TRBJ2-7
v_gene: TRBV5-1
d_gene: -

CDR3aa: CASSLVRVSPYEQYF
CDR3nt: TGTGCCAGCAGCTTAGTCAGGGTAAGCCCCTACGAGCAGTACTTC
abundance: -
j_gene: TRBJ2-7
v_gene: TRBV7-8
d_gene: -

CDR3aa: CASSRYMGQGEEKLFF
CDR3nt: TGTGCCAGCTCACGCTATATGGGACAGGGAGAGGAAAAACTGTTTTTT
abundance: -
j_gene: TRBJ1-4
v_gene: TRBV18
d_gene: TRBD1

CDR3aa: CASSSTYEGNEQYF
CDR3nt: TGTGCCAGCAGCTCCACATATGAGGGCAACGAGCAGTACTTC
abundance: -
j_gene: TRBJ2-7
v_gene: TRBV5-6
d_gene: -

CDR3aa: CASSLSTVWSYNEQFF
CDR3nt: TGTGCCAGCAGCCTAAGTACGGTATGGTCCTACAATGAGCAGTTCTTC
abundance: -
j_gene: TRBJ2-1
v_gene: TRBV11-2
d_gene: -

CDR3aa: CASSSPGTVDGYTF
CDR3nt: TGTGCCAGCAGCTCCCCAGGGACAGTCGATGGCTACACCTTC
abundance: -
j_gene: TRBJ1-2
v_gene: TRBV5-5
d_gene: TRBD1

CDR3aa: CASSLSGAGQPQHF
CDR3nt: TGTGCCAGCAGCTTGTCAGGGGCCGGGCAGCCCCAGCATTTT
abundance: few
j_gene: TRBJ1-5
v_gene: TRBV5-6
d_gene: -

CDR3aa: CASSTWGGGSYEQYF
CDR3nt: TGTGCCAGCAGCACCTGGGGGGGAGGGTCCTACGAGCAGTACTTC
abundance: -
j_gene: TRBJ2-7
v_gene: TRBV14
d_gene: TRBD2

CDR3aa: CASSLGSGSGGYEQYF
CDR3nt: TGTGCCAGCAGCTTAGGCTCTGGAAGCGGGGGTTACGAGCAGTACTTC
abundance: once
j_gene: TRBJ2-7
v_gene: TRBV7-6
d_gene: TRBD2

CDR3aa: CASSLGGGSYNEQFF
CDR3nt: TGTGCCAGCAGCTTAGGGGGCGGCTCCTACAATGAGCAGTTCTTC
abundance: -
j_gene: TRBJ2-1
v_gene: TRBV5-4
d_gene: TRBD1

CDR3aa: CASSPRDRPYEQYF
CDR3nt: TGTGCCAGCAGCCCCCGGGACAGGCCCTACGAGCAGTACTTC
abundance: -
j_gene: TRBJ2-7
v_gene: TRBV11-3
d_gene: TRBD1

CDR3aa: CASSFGPLGEQYF
CDR3nt: TGTGCCAGCAGCTTCGGTCCCCTCGGGGAGCAGTACTTC
abundance: -
j_gene: TRBJ2-7
v_gene: TRBV7-2
d_gene: -

CDR3aa: CASSFGTANQPQHF
CDR3nt: TGTGCCAGCAGCTTTGGGACAGCCAATCAGCCCCAGCATTTT
abundance: -
j_gene: TRBJ1-5
v_gene: TRBV7-2
d_gene: TRBD1

CDR3aa: CASSPGGRGTEAFF
CDR3nt: TGTGCCAGCTCACCGGGGGGGCGGGGTACTGAAGCTTTCTTT
abundance: -
j_gene: TRBJ1-1
v_gene: TRBV18
d_gene: -

CDR3aa: CASSENRGRETQYF
CDR3nt: TGTGCCAGCAGTGAGAACAGGGGTCGGGAGACCCAGTACTTC
abundance: -
j_gene: TRBJ2-5
v_gene: TRBV6-1
d_gene: TRBD1

CDR3aa: CASIRGGDGYTF
CDR3nt: TGTGCCAGCATTCGAGGGGGGGATGGCTACACCTTC
abundance: -
j_gene: TRBJ1-2
v_gene: TRBV2
d_gene: -

CDR3aa: CASSFYRGFEKLFF
CDR3nt: TGTGCCAGCAGCTTTTATCGGGGATTCGAAAAACTGTTTTTT
abundance: -
j_gene: TRBJ1-4
v_gene: TRBV7-2
d_gene: -

CDR3aa: CSAGRVQDTQYF
CDR3nt: TGCAGCGCAGGCAGAGTTCAAGATACGCAGTATTTT
abundance: -
j_gene: TRBJ2-3
v_gene: TRBV29-1
d_gene: -

CDR3aa: CASSPGGGGSYEQYF
CDR3nt: TGTGCCAGCAGCCCTGGTGGGGGGGGCTCCTACGAGCAGTACTTC
abundance: -
j_gene: TRBJ2-7
v_gene: TRBV5-4
d_gene: TRBD2

CDR3aa: CASSLGLRDNEQFF
CDR3nt: TGTGCCAGCAGCTTAGGGCTGAGGGACAATGAGCAGTTCTTC
abundance: -
j_gene: TRBJ2-1
v_gene: TRBV7-2
d_gene: -

CDR3aa: CASSLNRGPGELFF
CDR3nt: TGTGCCAGCAGTCTTAACAGGGGACCCGGGGAGCTGTTTTTT
abundance: -
j_gene: TRBJ2-2
v_gene: TRBV27
d_gene: TRBD1

CDR3aa: CASSYNFGTTYEQYF
CDR3nt: TGTGCCAGCAGCTACAACTTCGGGACAACCTACGAGCAGTACTTC
abundance: -
j_gene: TRBJ2-7
v_gene: TRBV11-1
d_gene: -

CDR3aa: CASRDSGRVAFF
CDR3nt: TGTGCCAGTCGGGACTCGGGCCGGGTAGCTTTCTTT
abundance: -
j_gene: TRBJ1-1
v_gene: TRBV7-2
d_gene: -